Listed below are T cell receptor beta chains from one sample, sequenced in a study of regulatory T cells in long-lasting Graves disease. One entry per CDR3 protein results from TCRdb running MiXCR on the multiplex PCR reads. Among some 370,000 distinct CDR3 sequences listed, about 23% were seen once. Sequenced here: peripheral blood mononuclear cells (PBMCs), sampled when the disease was refractory, from a patient treated with antithyroid drugs. Receptors originate from a woman aged 40 to 50 with Graves disease. The CDR3 runs from the conserved cysteine through the conserved F or W. A D gene is named only where the DNA matches it firmly. Size is stated for part of the rows, as once, few or many counts, or as a class when the clone is expanded.

CDR3 length	D gene	V gene	J gene	clone size	CDR3 protein	CDR3 DNA
11	.	TRBV28	TRBJ2-1	.	CASSLKAEQFF	TGTGCCAGCAGTTTGAAAGCCGAGCAGTTCTTC
14	.	TRBV2	TRBJ2-7	.	CASSEGHGSYEQYF	TGTGCCAGCAGTGAAGGGCATGGCTCCTACGAGCAGTACTTC
14	TRBD1	TRBV6-1	TRBJ1-3	.	CASRPGGSGNTIYF	TGTGCCAGCAGGCCAGGGGGCTCTGGAAACACCATATATTTT
14	.	TRBV7-3	TRBJ1-1	.	CASSAMGVEDEAFF	TGTGCCAGCAGCGCAATGGGGGTGGAGGATGAAGCTTTCTTT
19	TRBD2	TRBV28	TRBJ2-5	many	CASSFRGAWTSGRVETQYF	TGTGCCAGCAGTTTCCGAGGGGCTTGGACTAGCGGGAGGGTAGAGACCCAGTACTTC
14	TRBD1	TRBV9	TRBJ2-2	.	CASSGTGSGGELFF	TGTGCCAGCAGCGGGACAGGGAGTGGCGGGGAGCTGTTTTTT
17	.	TRBV7-6	TRBJ2-7	few	CASSQLRQGGDSYEQYF	TGTGCCAGCAGCCAACTTAGACAGGGAGGGGACTCCTACGAGCAGTACTTC
15	.	TRBV28	TRBJ1-1	many	CASRETRTENTEAFF	TGTGCCAGCAGGGAAACTCGGACGGAAAACACTGAAGCTTTCTTT
14	.	TRBV4-1	TRBJ2-7	many	CASSQVDGPYEQYF	TGCGCCAGCAGCCAAGTGGACGGACCCTACGAGCAGTACTTC
17	TRBD2	TRBV24-1	TRBJ2-1	many	CATSDPSAGGLYNEQFF	TGTGCCACCAGTGATCCCTCGGCGGGAGGTCTCTACAATGAGCAGTTCTTC
14	.	TRBV27	TRBJ2-2	many	CASSAGVHTGELFF	TGTGCCAGCAGTGCAGGGGTTCACACCGGGGAGCTGTTTTTT
15	.	TRBV7-3	TRBJ1-5	few	CASSFVGGLNQPQHF	TGTGCCAGCAGCTTCGTAGGGGGACTGAATCAGCCCCAGCATTTT
14	TRBD2	TRBV28	TRBJ2-2	many	CASRPSGITGELFF	TGTGCCAGCAGGCCTAGCGGGATAACCGGGGAGCTGTTTTTT
15	TRBD2	TRBV6-1	TRBJ2-3	once	CASTLLAGGTDTQYF	TGTGCCAGCACCCTACTAGCGGGAGGCACAGATACGCAGTATTTT
13	.	TRBV20-1	TRBJ2-1	.	CSASTVTYNEQFF	TGCAGTGCTAGCACGGTAACATACAATGAGCAGTTCTTC
13	TRBD2	TRBV10-2	TRBJ2-7	.	CASSEGGRYEQYF	TGCGCCAGCAGTGAAGGCGGGAGATACGAGCAGTACTTC
21	.	TRBV7-9	TRBJ2-4	.	CASSLASVYDRGGTSKNIQYF	TGTGCCAGCAGCTTAGCTTCTGTTTATGACCGGGGCGGGACATCCAAAAACATTCAGTACTTC
14	.	TRBV5-1	TRBJ2-3	.	CASSPSADTDTQYF	TGCGCCAGCAGCCCATCCGCAGACACAGATACGCAGTATTTT
14	TRBD1	TRBV6-1	TRBJ1-4	many	CASSPGTGPEKLFF	TGTGCCAGCAGTCCCGGGACAGGGCCAGAAAAACTGTTTTTT
11	.	TRBV29-1	TRBJ2-7	few	CSVLGDVEQYF	TGCAGCGTTTTGGGGGACGTGGAGCAGTACTTC
13	.	TRBV12-3/TRBV12-4	TRBJ2-3	.	CASRYRVMNTQYF	TGTGCCAGCAGGTACAGGGTAATGAATACGCAGTATTTT
15	TRBD2	TRBV5-4	TRBJ2-1	few	CASSGGLAGNNEQFF	TGTGCCAGCAGCGGGGGACTAGCGGGTAACAATGAGCAGTTCTTC
14	.	TRBV27	TRBJ2-5	.	CASSSWLGQETQYF	TGTGCCAGCAGCTCTTGGTTGGGGCAAGAGACCCAGTACTTC
16	TRBD2	TRBV3-1	TRBJ2-7	.	CASSLASGRGSYEQYF	TGTGCCAGCAGCCTAGCCAGCGGGAGGGGCTCCTACGAGCAGTACTTC
13	.	TRBV15	TRBJ1-4	many	CATSKREFGKLFF	TGTGCCACCAGCAAGAGAGAATTCGGAAAACTGTTTTTT
14	.	TRBV10-3	TRBJ2-7	.	CAISESFGFYEQYF	TGTGCCATCAGTGAGTCTTTCGGTTTCTACGAGCAGTACTTC
15	TRBD1	TRBV7-7	TRBJ2-2	few	CASSSQGADTGELFF	TGTGCTAGCAGCTCCCAGGGGGCAGACACCGGGGAGCTGTTTTTT
15	TRBD1	TRBV20-1	TRBJ2-2	many	CSVEDREGDTGELFF	TGCAGTGTCGAAGACAGGGAAGGGGACACCGGGGAGCTGTTTTTT
13	TRBD1	TRBV7-8	TRBJ2-5	.	CASSSGQKETQYF	TGTGCCAGCAGCTCGGGACAGAAAGAGACCCAGTACTTC
16	.	TRBV2	TRBJ2-7	many	CASIYQGIAVPYEQYF	TGTGCCAGCATATATCAAGGGATAGCGGTGCCCTACGAGCAGTACTTC
13	.	TRBV25-1	TRBJ2-7	few	CASSDGGRNEQYF	TGTGCCAGCAGTGATGGGGGACGCAACGAGCAGTACTTC
13	.	TRBV6-5	TRBJ1-2	many	CASSYDLGNGYTF	TGTGCCAGCAGTTATGATCTGGGGAACGGCTACACCTTC
16	.	TRBV5-1	TRBJ2-7	many	CASSLVSNDVAYEQYF	TGCGCCAGCAGCTTGGTTAGTAATGACGTGGCCTACGAGCAGTACTTC
13	.	TRBV19	TRBJ1-5	.	CASSNGRNQPQHF	TGTGCCAGTAGTAACGGGAGAAATCAGCCCCAGCATTTT
16	.	TRBV4-1	TRBJ1-4	few	CASSQDPTVGNEKLFF	TGCGCCAGCAGCCAAGATCCGACTGTCGGAAATGAAAAACTGTTTTTT